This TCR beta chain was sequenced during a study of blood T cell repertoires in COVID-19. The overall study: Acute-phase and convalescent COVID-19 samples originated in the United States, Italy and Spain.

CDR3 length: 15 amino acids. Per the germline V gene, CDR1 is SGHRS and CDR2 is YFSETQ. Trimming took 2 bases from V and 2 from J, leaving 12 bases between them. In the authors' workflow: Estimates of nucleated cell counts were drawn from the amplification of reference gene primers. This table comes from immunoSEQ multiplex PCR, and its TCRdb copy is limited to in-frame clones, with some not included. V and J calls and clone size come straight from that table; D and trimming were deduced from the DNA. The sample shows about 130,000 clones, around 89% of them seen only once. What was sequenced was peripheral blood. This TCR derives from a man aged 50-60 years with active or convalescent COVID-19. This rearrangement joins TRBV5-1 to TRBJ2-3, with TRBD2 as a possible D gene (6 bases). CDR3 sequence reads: CASSFSGGYTDTQYF. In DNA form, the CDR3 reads TGCGCCAGCAGCTTCTCCGGGGGATACACAGATACGCAGTATTTT.